The count of the clone carrying this TCR beta chain is one. The germline V gene has CDR1 LNHDA and CDR2 SQIVND (reference sequence). V lost 6 bases, J lost 1 base, and 11 bases stayed unmatched. CDR3 size: 18 residues. Using immunoSEQ multiplex PCR, the repertoire was profiled, and TCRdb retains in-frame clones only, with some absent. The table records fewer than 100,000 clones, approximately 82% of them present only once. The source of the sample is a study of control samples from healthy donors and cancer patients. The origin of this receptor is a woman in her fifties or sixties in good health. This chain links TRBV19 with TRBJ2-7; TRBD2 aligns across 14 bases. The sequencing sample was made of blood. CDR3 DNA sequence: TGTGCCAGTAGCCACGCCGGGACTAGCGGGGGACTATCCTACGAGCAGTACTTC. It specifies CASSHAGTSGGLSYEQYF.